A single sample gave rise to the 21 T cell receptor beta chains below, sequenced in a study of cytomegalovirus exposure and HLA in healthy donors. PCR involved 60 Vbeta and 13 Jbeta primers. The method was immunoSEQ multiplex PCR; TCRdb's version includes in-frame clones alone and lacks a portion of them. The sample comprises approximately 110,000 clones, more than 75% of which are singletons, and 3% to 4.5% rests with the top ten. Sequenced material: PBMCs. The origin of the receptors is a man in his forties or fifties in good health and CMV-seronegative.

This chain connects TRBV27 to TRBJ2-5; D unclear. Between the trimmed V and J ends, which lost 8 bases and 4 bases, there was a span of 14 bases. The CDR3 length is 13 residues. Germline V gives CDR1 MNHEY, CDR2 SMNVEV (reference sequence). The CDR3 here is CASSVASIETQYF. The CDR3 region has the DNA TGTGCCAGCTCGGTTGCGTCTATAGAGACCCAGTACTTC.

This sequence joins TRBV19 and TRBJ1-2; 8 nucleotides line up with TRBD1. The CDR3 spans 13 residues. V trimming: 5 bases; J trimming: 4 bases; junction bases outside the gene matches: 3. From germline, CDR1 is LNHDA and CDR2 SQIVND (reference sequence). The CDR3 loop is CASSLDRAYGYTF. CDR3 nucleotide sequence: TGTGCCAGTAGTCTGGACAGGGCCTATGGCTACACCTTC.

The chain couples TRBV10-3 to TRBJ1-1; TRBD1 agrees at 7 bases. The CDR3 sequence is 14 residues long. Germline assignment: CDR1 ENHRY and CDR2 SYGVKD. V lost 5 bases to trimming and J lost 2 bases; unmatched junction nucleotides: 5. DNA for the CDR3: TGTGCCATCAGTCAGCAGGGGGAAAACACTGAAGCTTTCTTT. Protein product: CAISQQGENTEAFF.

This chain joins TRBV5-1 and TRBJ2-7; 7 positions match TRBD1. Per germline, CDR1 SGHRS and CDR2 YFSETQ. This CDR3 comprises 16 residues. The junction had 12 bases not matched to a gene; V was cut back by 4 bases and J by 2 bases. The CDR3 nucleotides are TGCGCCAGCAGCGGAACAGGGGCCTACTATACCTACGAGCAGTACTTC. Translated: CASSGTGAYYTYEQYF.

This clone was seen just once. CDR3 DNA sequence: TGTGCCAGCAGTGAAGCGCCACAGGCTGGCGGCACAGATACGCAGTATTTT. As protein: CASSEAPQAGGTDTQYF. The genes are TRBV2 and TRBJ2-3; TRBD1 might be the D (5 bases). V dropped 0 bases and J dropped 1 base, with 14 bases sitting between them. The CDR3 consists of 17 residues. CDR1 and CDR2 (germline): SNHLY, FYNNEI.

The chain is built from TRBV7-2 and TRBJ1-4; D uncertain. Per the germline V gene, CDR1 is SGHTA and CDR2 is FQGNSA. The CDR3 has 13 residues. The V end was cut by 1 base, the J end by 8 bases, with 8 bases between. This CDR3 is CASSLGQEEKLFF. The CDR3 coding sequence is TGTGCCAGCAGCTTAGGTCAAGAGGAAAAACTGTTTTTT.

With respect to this clone: One end of the junction is discordant with germline, which a read error may explain. V and J are TRBV7-7 and TRBJ2-1, with 10 bases that match TRBD2. Per germline, CDR1 SSHAT and CDR2 FNYEAQ (reference sequence). The CDR3 is made up of 15 amino acids. CDR3 in DNA: TGTGCTAGCAGCTTAGGACTAGCGGCCTACAATGAGCAGTTCTTC. Protein: CASSLGLAAYNEQFF.

The V and J genes are TRBV28 and TRBJ1-5; possibly TRBD1 for D (5 bases). CDR1 is MDHEN, CDR2 SYDVKM, per germline. There are 12 residues in the CDR3. V was cut by 4 bases and J by 8 bases, with 9 bases left in between. Written as DNA, the CDR3 is TGTGCCAGCAGTTCCCAGGGTAAGCCCCAGCATTTT. Its translation is CASSSQGKPQHF.

The V call is TRBV6-5, the J call TRBJ2-7, with D possibly being TRBD1 (6 bases). This CDR3 is built from 14 residues. V was shortened by 6 bases and J by 3 bases, with 15 bases between the two germline ends. Germline CDR1 reads MNHEY; CDR2 reads SVGAGI. The CDR3 DNA follows: TGTGCCAGCAGCCAGGGGTGGTCGGGCTACGAGCAGTACTTC. It yields the protein CASSQGWSGYEQYF.

The chain carries TRBV4-1 and TRBJ2-3; 7 nucleotides match TRBD1. With 1 base clipped from V and 7 bases from J, the junction kept 11 bases outside the gene matches. CDR3 size: 16 residues. Germline assignment: CDR1 MGHRA and CDR2 YSYEKL. This chain's CDR3 is CASSQASGTAEYTQYF. Here the CDR3 DNA reads TGCGCCAGCAGCCAAGCTTCCGGGACAGCCGAATATACGCAGTATTTT.

This clone appeared a few times. This chain links TRBV13 with TRBJ1-4; D is uncertain. The CDR3 covers 15 residues. Trimming removed 7 bases at V and 5 bases at J, with 17 bases between. Germline loops: CDR1 PRHDT, CDR2 FYEKMQ (reference sequence). The CDR3 spells CASTPRGSRNEKLFF. CDR3 DNA sequence: TGTGCCAGCACCCCTCGAGGCAGCCGGAATGAAAAACTGTTTTTT.

CDR3 in amino acids: CASSFARQGGYTF. The CDR3 DNA follows: TGTGCCAGCAGCTTTGCTCGGCAGGGAGGCTACACCTTC. The chain carries TRBV7-9 and TRBJ1-2; perhaps TRBD1 as D (5 bases). This CDR3 has 13 residues. V was shortened by 3 bases and J by 8 bases, with 13 bases between the two germline ends. The germline CDR1 and CDR2 sequences are SEHNR and FQNEAQ (reference sequence).

This clone appeared a single time. A junction end diverges from the germline sequence, so it may reflect a read error. The chain is built from TRBV2 and TRBJ2-5; 7 bases line up with TRBD1. CDR3 length: 15 residues. The germline gives CDR1 SNHLY, CDR2 FYNNEI. Here the CDR3 DNA reads TGTGCCAGCAGTACCTTGGACAGGACCCAAAAGACCCAGTACTTC. Protein product: CASSTLDRTQKTQYF.

The genes are TRBV5-1 and TRBJ2-6; D may be TRBD2 (6 bases). V dropped 1 base and J dropped 1 base, with 21 bases sitting between them. This CDR3 has 20 residues. Looked up from germline, CDR1 is SGHRS and CDR2 is YFSETQ. CDR3 nucleotide sequence: TGCGCCAGCAGCTTGTTGGAGGGAGTAGAGTCTCTTTCTGGGGCCAACGTCCTGACTTTC. The encoded protein is CASSLLEGVESLSGANVLTF.

This chain links TRBV4-1 with TRBJ1-1, with D hard to call. Germline values: CDR1 MGHRA, CDR2 YSYEKL. The CDR3 extends over 10 amino acids. Trimming pared 8 bases from V and 4 bases from J, leaving 5 bases between. This chain's CDR3 is CASGSTEAFF. CDR3 nucleotides: TGCGCCAGCGGTAGCACTGAAGCTTTCTTT.

This chain connects TRBV28 to TRBJ1-1; the D is unclear. This CDR3 has 13 amino acids. The V end was cut by 1 base, the J end by 4 bases, with 7 bases between. The germline V gene has CDR1 MDHEN and CDR2 SYDVKM. The CDR3 loop reads CASSLYSFTEAFF. CDR3 DNA: TGTGCCAGCAGTTTATACAGCTTCACTGAAGCTTTCTTT.

The rearrangement links TRBV2 to TRBJ2-3; D call uncertain. Trimming pared 5 bases from V and 2 bases from J, leaving 5 bases between. The CDR3 totals 12 residues. Germline V gene data show CDR1 as SNHLY and CDR2 as FYNNEI. CDR3: CASSRATDTQYF. The CDR3 DNA reads TGTGCCAGCAGTCGAGCCACAGATACGCAGTATTTT.

The V gene is TRBV18, the J gene TRBJ2-5, with 8 bases fitting TRBD2. Germline V gene sequence: CDR1 KGHSH, CDR2 LQKENI. The ends lost 0 bases at V and 7 bases at J; junction bases unmatched: 4. The CDR3 sequence is 14 residues long. This chain's CDR3 is CASSPPAGAGTQYF. The CDR3 bases are TGTGCCAGCTCACCACCAGCGGGGGCAGGGACCCAGTACTTC.

The chain is built from TRBV6-1 and TRBJ1-4; D gene ambiguous. The CDR3 totals 11 residues. The V end lost 11 bases, the J end lost 8 bases, and 12 bases lay between the germline ends. Germline V gene data show CDR1 as MNHNS and CDR2 as SASEGT. The CDR3 is CALAVGEKLFF. DNA of the CDR3: TGTGCCCTAGCGGTAGGCGAAAAACTGTTTTTT.

V and J are TRBV2 and TRBJ1-1, with D possibly TRBD1 on 5 matching bases. Trimming shortened V by 8 bases and J by 0 bases, and 16 bases separated the two germline ends. CDR1 is SNHLY and CDR2 is FYNNEI in the germline V gene. The CDR3 sequence is 15 residues long. The CDR3 region has the DNA TGTGCCAGCCTATGGTGGCTAGGGGTGAACACTGAAGCTTTCTTT. This encodes CASLWWLGVNTEAFF. The full variable domain, its missing parts supplied by reference TRBV2 and TRBJ1-1, is EPEVTQTPSHQVTQMGQEVILRCVPISNHLYFYWYRQILGQKVEFLVSFYNNEISEKSEIFDDQFSVERPDGSNFTLKIRSTKLEDSAMYFCASLWWLGVNTEAFFGQGTRLTVV.

J is TRBJ2-3 and V is TRBV12-5; D perhaps matches TRBD2 (5 bases). Trimming left V 3 bases short and J 3 bases short, with 7 bases between. Germline V gene sequence: CDR1 LGHNT, CDR2 FRNRAP. CDR3 length: 13 residues. CDR3 coding DNA: TGTGCTAGTGGTTTACGGGGTACAGATACGCAGTATTTT. This encodes CASGLRGTDTQYF.